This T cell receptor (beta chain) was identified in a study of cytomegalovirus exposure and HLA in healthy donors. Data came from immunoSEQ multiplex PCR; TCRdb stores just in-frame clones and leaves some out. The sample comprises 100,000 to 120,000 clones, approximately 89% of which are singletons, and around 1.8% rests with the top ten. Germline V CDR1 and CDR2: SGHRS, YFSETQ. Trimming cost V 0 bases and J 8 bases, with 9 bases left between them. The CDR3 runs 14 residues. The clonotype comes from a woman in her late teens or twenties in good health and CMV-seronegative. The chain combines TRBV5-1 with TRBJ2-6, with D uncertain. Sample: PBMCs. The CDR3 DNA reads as TGCGCCAGCAGCTTGGGCCACGAGACCAACGTCCTGACTTTC. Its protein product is CASSLGHETNVLTF. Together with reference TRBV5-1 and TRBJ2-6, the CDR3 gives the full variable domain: KAGVTQTPRYLIKTRGQQVTLSCSPISGHRSVSWYQQTPGQGLQFLFEYFSETQRNKGNFPGRFSGRQFSNSRSEMNVSTLELGDSALYLCASSLGHETNVLTFGAGSRLTVL.